This note documents a single T cell receptor (beta chain) sequence. Its binding antigen is unknown. No base quality values were provided; no much bigger clone lies one nucleotide off. The trial excluded patients who had a history of autoimmune disease or who were on systemic immunosuppression. Peripheral blood for TCR sequencing was collected from all dose cohorts at baseline, on cycle 4 day 1, and on cycle 7 day 1. The samples were drawn from a first-in-human, open-label, multicenter phase I dose-escalation trial of ivuxolimab. Adults with locally advanced or metastatic melanoma, renal cell, hepatocellular, or head and neck squamous cell carcinoma were enrolled in the trial. Before TCR sequencing, CD4+ T cells and CD8+ T cells were sorted from peripheral blood as separate populations. Genomic DNA was extracted from sorted cells for sequencing of the TCRbeta CDR3 region. The immunoSEQ Assay was used to sequence the TCRbeta CDR3 regions. Entries here come from immuneACCESS through TCRdb and include only in-frame sequences with V and J called. Some clones fail to appear in such tables; in the studies checked, an unresolved V gene covers under half of the shortfall, and the cause of the remainder is unknown. The sample profile shows some 40,000 clones; roughly 80% of them were found once. 20% of the sample comes from the top ten.

This entry is derived from a study of OX40 agonist ivuxolimab in advanced cancers. Background on the whole study: The costimulatory receptor OX40 (CD134) was targeted by ivuxolimab, a fully human IgG2 agonistic monoclonal antibody. Patients were allowed to have had prior anti-PD-1, anti-PD-L1 or anti-CTLA-4 therapy, and roughly two fifths of the dose-escalation patients had been treated with checkpoint inhibitors. A male proportion of around 83% and a mean age of approximately 55 years, ranging from about 23 to 90, were recorded for the dose-escalation cohort. Among the 52 dose-escalation patients, some 20 had hepatocellular carcinoma, roughly 15 melanoma, 9 renal cell carcinoma and 9 head and neck cancer. Partial responses occurred in three dose-escalation patients: two with cutaneous melanoma and one with hepatocellular carcinoma. The paper describes the monotherapy dose-escalation part (N = 52 patients) of the phase I trial of ivuxolimab. Peripheral TCRbeta sequencing aimed to test whether ivuxolimab altered TCR sequence diversity and caused clonal T-cell expansion. Intravenous ivuxolimab was administered to patients every 2 weeks at six dose levels: 0.01, 0.1, 0.3, 1.5, 3 and 10 mg/kg.

The germline V gene (reference sequence) provides CDR1 SGHNT and CDR2 YYREEE. Reading from cysteine to phenylalanine, the CDR3 counts 15 amino acids. Only the CDR3 region is kept as DNA, spanning 45 bases read in frame from base 1. Trimming leaves V shorter by 0 bases and J shorter by 3 bases, with the junction holding 4 bases beyond the gene matches. Study-wide findings and limitations: Partial responders in the 0.1-3.0 mg/kg groups had among the lowest normalized peripheral clonal expansion, especially among CD8+ T cells. Low levels of normalized T-cell clonal expansion were also shown by some nonresponding patients. The antigen specificity of the peripheral T cells that underwent clonal expansion was not determined. After ivuxolimab, CD8+ T cells had more expanded clones than CD4+ T cells on average. At doses from 0.1 to 3.0 mg/kg, clonal expansion was seen in both CD4+ and CD8+ blood T cells between baseline and week 6.

Specimen: CD4+ or CD8+ T cells sorted from blood, collected in a trial of the OX40 agonist ivuxolimab. Recombination linked TRBV5-4 to TRBJ2-7, and 9 bases in between align with TRBD2. The clonotype comes from an adult with an advanced solid tumor such as melanoma, head and neck, liver or kidney cancer. The nucleotide sequence is given as TGTGCCAGCAGCTTGGGGGCTAGCGGGAACTACGAGCAGTACTTC. Translation gives CASSLGASGNYEQYF.